What follows describes a single T cell receptor beta chain. Since a much larger clone is just one base distant, this may be a read error. Through a sample-barcoded 5' primer and a J-beta primer mix, a second PCR was run for roughly 7 to 11 cycles. In TCRdb, the 5' RACE reads were re-called with MiXCR into one record per CDR3 protein. This sample has 720,000 or so distinct CDR3 sequences, with roughly two fifths found just once. V lost 5 bases, J lost 8 bases, and 5 bases stayed unmatched. This CDR3 comprises 14 residues. The germline V gene encodes CDR1 SGHTA and CDR2 FQGTGA. This sample was included in a study of blood T cells in healthy people across ages.

This TCR came from a man at least 80 years old in good health. This chain uses TRBV7-3 with TRBJ2-1; 11 bases agree with TRBD2. Sample: blood. CDR3 sequence: CASSPTGLADEQFF. CDR3 nucleotide sequence: TGTGCCAGCAGCCCGACGGGACTAGCGGATGAGCAGTTCTTC.